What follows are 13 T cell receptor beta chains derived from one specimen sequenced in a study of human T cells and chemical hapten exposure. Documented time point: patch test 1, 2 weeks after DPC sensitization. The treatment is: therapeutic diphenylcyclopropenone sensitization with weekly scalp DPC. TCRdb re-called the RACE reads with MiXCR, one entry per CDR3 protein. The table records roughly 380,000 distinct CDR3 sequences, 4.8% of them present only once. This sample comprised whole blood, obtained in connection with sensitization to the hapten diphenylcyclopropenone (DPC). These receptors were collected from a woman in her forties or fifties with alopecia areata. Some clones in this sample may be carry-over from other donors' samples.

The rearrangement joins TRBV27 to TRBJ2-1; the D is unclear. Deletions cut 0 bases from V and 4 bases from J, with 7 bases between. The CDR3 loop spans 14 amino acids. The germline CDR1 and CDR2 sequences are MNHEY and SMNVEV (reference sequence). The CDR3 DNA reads TGTGCCAGCAGTTTATCGAGAATTTACAATGAGCAGTTCTTC. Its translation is CASSLSRIYNEQFF.

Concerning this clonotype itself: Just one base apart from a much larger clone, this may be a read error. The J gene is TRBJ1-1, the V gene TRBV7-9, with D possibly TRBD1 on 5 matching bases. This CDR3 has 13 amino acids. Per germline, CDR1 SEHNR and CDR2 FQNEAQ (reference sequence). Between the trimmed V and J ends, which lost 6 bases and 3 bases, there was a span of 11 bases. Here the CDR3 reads CASRLRGDTEAFF. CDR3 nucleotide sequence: TGTGCCAGCAGGTTGCGGGGGGACACTGAAGCTTTCTTT. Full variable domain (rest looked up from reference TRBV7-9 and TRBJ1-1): DTGVSQNPRHKITKRGQNVTFRCDPISEHNRLYWYRQTLGQGPEFLTYFQNEAQLEKSRLLSDRFSAERPKGSFSTLEIQRTEQGDSAMYLCASRLRGDTEAFFGQGTRLTVV.

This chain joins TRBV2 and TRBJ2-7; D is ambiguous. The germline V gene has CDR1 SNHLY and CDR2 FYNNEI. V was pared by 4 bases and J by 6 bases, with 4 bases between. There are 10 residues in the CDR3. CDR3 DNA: TGTGCCAGCAGTGGGCGCGAGCAGTACTTC. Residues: CASSGREQYF.

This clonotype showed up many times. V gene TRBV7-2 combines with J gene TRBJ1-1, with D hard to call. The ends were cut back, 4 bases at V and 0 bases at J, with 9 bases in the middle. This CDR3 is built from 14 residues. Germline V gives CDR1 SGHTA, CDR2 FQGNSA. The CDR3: CASSSAHLNTEAFF. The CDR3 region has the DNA TGTGCCAGCAGCTCGGCCCACCTGAACACTGAAGCTTTCTTT.

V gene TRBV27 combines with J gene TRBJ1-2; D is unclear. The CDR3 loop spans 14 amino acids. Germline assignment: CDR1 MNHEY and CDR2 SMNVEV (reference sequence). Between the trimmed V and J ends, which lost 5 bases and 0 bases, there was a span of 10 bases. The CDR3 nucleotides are TGTGCCAGCAGTCCCCAGTGGGCTAACTATGGCTACACCTTC. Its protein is CASSPQWANYGYTF.

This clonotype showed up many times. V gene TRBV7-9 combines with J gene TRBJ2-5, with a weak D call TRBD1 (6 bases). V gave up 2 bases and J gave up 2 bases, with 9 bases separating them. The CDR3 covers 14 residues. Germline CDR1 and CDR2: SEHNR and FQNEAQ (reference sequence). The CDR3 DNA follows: TGTGCCAGCAGCTTAAGGACAGTACAAGAGACCCAGTACTTC. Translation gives CASSLRTVQETQYF.

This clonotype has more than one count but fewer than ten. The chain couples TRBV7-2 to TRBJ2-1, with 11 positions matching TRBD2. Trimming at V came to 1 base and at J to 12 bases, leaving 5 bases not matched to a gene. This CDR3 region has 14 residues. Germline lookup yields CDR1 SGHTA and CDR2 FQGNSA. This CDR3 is CASSLDLAGGRQFF. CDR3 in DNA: TGTGCCAGCAGCTTAGATCTAGCGGGGGGAAGGCAGTTCTTC.

The chain's CDR3 is CAISDVGGPNEQFF. CDR3 bases: TGTGCCATCAGTGACGTCGGGGGCCCCAATGAGCAGTTCTTC. This chain connects TRBV10-3 to TRBJ2-1, with D perhaps given as TRBD1 or TRBD2 (6 bases each). CDR3 length: 14 residues. The V and J ends lost 3 bases and 6 bases respectively, with 12 bases between them. The germline V gene has CDR1 ENHRY and CDR2 SYGVKD.

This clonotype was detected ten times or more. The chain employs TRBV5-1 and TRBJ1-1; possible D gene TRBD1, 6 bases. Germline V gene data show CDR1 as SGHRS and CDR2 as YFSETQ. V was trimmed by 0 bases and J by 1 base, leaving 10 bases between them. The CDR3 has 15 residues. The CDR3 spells CASSLARTENTEAFF. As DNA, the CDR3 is TGCGCCAGCAGCTTGGCCCGGACAGAGAACACTGAAGCTTTCTTT. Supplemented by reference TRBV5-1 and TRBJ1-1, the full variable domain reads KAGVTQTPRYLIKTRGQQVTLSCSPISGHRSVSWYQQTPGQGLQFLFEYFSETQRNKGNFPGRFSGRQFSNSRSEMNVSTLELGDSALYLCASSLARTENTEAFFGQGTRLTVV.

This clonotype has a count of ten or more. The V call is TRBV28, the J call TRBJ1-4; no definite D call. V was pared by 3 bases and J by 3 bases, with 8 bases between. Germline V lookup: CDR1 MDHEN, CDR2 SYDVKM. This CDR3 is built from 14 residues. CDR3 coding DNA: TGTGCCAGCAGTTTGAGAGTCTCTAATGAAAAACTGTTTTTT. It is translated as CASSLRVSNEKLFF.

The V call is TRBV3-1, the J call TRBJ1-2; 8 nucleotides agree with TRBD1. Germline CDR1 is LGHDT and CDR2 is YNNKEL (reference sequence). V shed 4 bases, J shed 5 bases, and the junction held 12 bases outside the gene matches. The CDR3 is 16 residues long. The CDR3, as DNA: TGTGCCAGCAGCCGGACCGACCCGGGACAGGCTTATGGCTACACCTTC. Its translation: CASSRTDPGQAYGYTF.

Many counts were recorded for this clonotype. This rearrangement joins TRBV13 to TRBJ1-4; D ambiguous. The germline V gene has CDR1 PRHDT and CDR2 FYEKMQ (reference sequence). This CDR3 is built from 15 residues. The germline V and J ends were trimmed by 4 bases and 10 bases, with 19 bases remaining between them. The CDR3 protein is CASSSRLGHEGKLFF. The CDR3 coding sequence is TGTGCCAGCAGCTCCCGTTTAGGCCATGAGGGAAAACTGTTTTTT.

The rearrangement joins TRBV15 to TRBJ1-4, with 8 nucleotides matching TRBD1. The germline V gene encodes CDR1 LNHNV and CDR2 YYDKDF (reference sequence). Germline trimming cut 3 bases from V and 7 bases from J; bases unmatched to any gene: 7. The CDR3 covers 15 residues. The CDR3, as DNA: TGTGCCACCAGCAGGACGACAGGGGACGGTGAAAAACTGTTTTTT. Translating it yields CATSRTTGDGEKLFF.